The present T cell receptor (beta chain) was sequenced within a study of tumor-infiltrating lymphocytes in primary liver carcinoma. Study-wide context: Ranging in age from 30 to 69 years, the patients were men and women. In every tissue type, samples returned a similar yield of roughly 3.65 to 8 million productive TCRbeta reads.

Notes on this clonotype: The antigen is not known.

Study conclusions and caveats: The top-250-clone fraction was significantly higher in tumors than in blood (p = 0.039).

A constant-region primer served to make TCR beta cDNA from about 0.45 ug total RNA. Three rounds of nested multiplex PCR with slightly modified ARM-PCR produced TCR beta libraries. TCRdb ran MiXCR on the multiplex PCR reads and lists one entry per CDR3 protein. The sample has about 78,000 distinct CDR3 sequences; over 55% are singletons. RNA and DNA were co-extracted from about 19-30 mg of unsorted bulk tissue. Input material: liver tumor tissue from sampling region 4. Subset defined: tumor region T4, right-lateral pole. The TCR sequence derives from a woman aged 60 to 75 with primary liver carcinoma and hepatitis B virus infection.

CDR3 loop: CASSYLVGDGIIQYF. The CDR3 DNA reads as TGTGCCAGCAGTTACCTAGTGGGAGACGGGATCATTCAGTACTTC. V is TRBV6-5 and J is TRBJ2-4; a weak D match, TRBD2 (5 bases). The CDR3 is 15 amino acids. CDR1 is MNHEY, CDR2 SVGAGI, per germline. V lost 2 bases and J lost 9, with 17 bases in between.